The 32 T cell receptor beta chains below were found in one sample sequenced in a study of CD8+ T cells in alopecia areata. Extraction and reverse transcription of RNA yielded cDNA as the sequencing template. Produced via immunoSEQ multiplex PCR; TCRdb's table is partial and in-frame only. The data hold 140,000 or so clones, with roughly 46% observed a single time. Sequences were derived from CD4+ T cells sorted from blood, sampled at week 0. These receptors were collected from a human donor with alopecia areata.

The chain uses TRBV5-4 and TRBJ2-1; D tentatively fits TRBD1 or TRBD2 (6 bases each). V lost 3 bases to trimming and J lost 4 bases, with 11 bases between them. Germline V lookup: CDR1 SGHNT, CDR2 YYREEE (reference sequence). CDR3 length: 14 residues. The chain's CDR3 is CASSWKGGYNEQFF. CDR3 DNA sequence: TGTGCCAGCAGCTGGAAGGGGGGATACAATGAGCAGTTCTTC.

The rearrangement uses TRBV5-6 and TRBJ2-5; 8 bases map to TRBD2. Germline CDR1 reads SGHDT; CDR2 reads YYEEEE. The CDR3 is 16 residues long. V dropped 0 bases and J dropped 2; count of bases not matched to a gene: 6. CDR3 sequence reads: CASSLVSGSYQETQYF. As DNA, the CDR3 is TGTGCCAGCAGCTTGGTGAGCGGGAGCTATCAAGAGACCCAGTACTTC. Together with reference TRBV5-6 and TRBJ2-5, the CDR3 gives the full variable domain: DAGVTQSPTHLIKTRGQQVTLRCSPKSGHDTVSWYQQALGQGPQFIFQYYEEEERQRGNFPDRFSGHQFPNYSSELNVNALLLGDSALYLCASSLVSGSYQETQYFGPGTRLLVL.

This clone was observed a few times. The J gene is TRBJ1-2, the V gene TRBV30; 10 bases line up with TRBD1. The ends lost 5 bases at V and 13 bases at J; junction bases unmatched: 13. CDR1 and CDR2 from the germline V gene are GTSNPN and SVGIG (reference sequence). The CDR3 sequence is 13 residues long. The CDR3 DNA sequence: TGTGCCTGGTCGCGGGGACAGGGGCTGCGTTGCACCTTC. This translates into CAWSRGQGLRCTF.

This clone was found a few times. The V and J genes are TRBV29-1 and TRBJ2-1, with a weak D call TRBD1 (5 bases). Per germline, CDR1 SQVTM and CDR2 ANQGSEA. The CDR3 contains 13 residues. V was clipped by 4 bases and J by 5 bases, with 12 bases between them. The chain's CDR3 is CSVVKTAHNEQFF. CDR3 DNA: TGCAGCGTTGTAAAGACAGCTCACAATGAGCAGTTCTTC.

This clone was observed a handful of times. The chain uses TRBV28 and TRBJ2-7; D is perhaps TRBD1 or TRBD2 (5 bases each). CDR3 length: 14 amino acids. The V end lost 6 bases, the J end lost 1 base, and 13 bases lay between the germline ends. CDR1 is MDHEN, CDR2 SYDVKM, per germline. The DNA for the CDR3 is TGTGCCAGCAGCTCTTGGGACGGATCCTACGAGCAGTACTTC. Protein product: CASSSWDGSYEQYF.

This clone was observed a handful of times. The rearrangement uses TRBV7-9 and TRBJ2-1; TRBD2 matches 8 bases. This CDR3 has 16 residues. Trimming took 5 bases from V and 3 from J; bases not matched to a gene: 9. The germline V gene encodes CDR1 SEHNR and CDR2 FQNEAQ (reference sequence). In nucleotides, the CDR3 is TGTGCCAGCAGCCGCAGCGGGAGTCCTTACTACAATGAGCAGTTCTTC. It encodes CASSRSGSPYYNEQFF. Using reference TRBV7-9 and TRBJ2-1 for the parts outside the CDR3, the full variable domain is DTGVSQNPRHKITKRGQNVTFRCDPISEHNRLYWYRQTLGQGPEFLTYFQNEAQLEKSRLLSDRFSAERPKGSFSTLEIQRTEQGDSAMYLCASSRSGSPYYNEQFFGPGTRLTVL.

CDR3 coding DNA: TGTGCCACCGACAGCTTTGGGACTAGCGGGAGGGATACGCAGTATTTT. Protein product: CATDSFGTSGRDTQYF. This chain joins TRBV2 and TRBJ2-3; 15 nucleotides line up with TRBD2. The trim removed 10 bases at V and 6 bases at J, leaving 11 bases unmatched. From germline, CDR1 is SNHLY and CDR2 FYNNEI. CDR3 size: 16 residues.

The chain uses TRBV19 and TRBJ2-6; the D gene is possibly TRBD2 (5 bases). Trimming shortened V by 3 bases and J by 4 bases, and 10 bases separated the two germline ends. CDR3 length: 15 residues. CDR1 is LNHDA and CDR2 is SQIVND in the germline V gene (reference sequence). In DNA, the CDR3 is TGTGCCAGTAGTATTCGGGGTCTCGGGGCCAACGTCCTGACTTTC. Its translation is CASSIRGLGANVLTF.

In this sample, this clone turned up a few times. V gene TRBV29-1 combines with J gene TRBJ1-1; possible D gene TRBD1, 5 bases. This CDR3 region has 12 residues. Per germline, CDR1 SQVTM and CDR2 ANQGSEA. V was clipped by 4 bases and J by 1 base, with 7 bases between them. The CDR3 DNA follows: TGCAGCGTTGGACAGTGGAACACTGAAGCTTTCTTT. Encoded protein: CSVGQWNTEAFF.

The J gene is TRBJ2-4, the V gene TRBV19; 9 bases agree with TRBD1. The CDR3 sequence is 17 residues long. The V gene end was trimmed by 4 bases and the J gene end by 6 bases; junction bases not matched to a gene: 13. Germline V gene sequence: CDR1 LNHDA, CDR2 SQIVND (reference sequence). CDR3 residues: CASSTPRQGGSGNIQYF. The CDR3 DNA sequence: TGTGCCAGTAGTACCCCTAGACAGGGGGGTAGTGGAAACATTCAGTACTTC.

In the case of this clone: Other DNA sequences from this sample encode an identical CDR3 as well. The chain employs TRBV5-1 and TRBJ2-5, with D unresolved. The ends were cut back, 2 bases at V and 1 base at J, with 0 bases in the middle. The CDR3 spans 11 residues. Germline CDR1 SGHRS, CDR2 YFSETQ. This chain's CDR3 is CASSFQETQYF. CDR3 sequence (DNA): TGCGCCAGCAGCTTCCAAGAGACCCAGTACTTC.

CDR3 sequence (DNA): TGTGCCAGCGCGTCTAAGGATGAGCAGTTCTTC. Encoded protein: CASASKDEQFF. The chain is built from TRBV6-1 and TRBJ2-1; D gene unclear. V was trimmed by 8 bases and J by 8 bases, leaving 10 bases between them. This CDR3 is 11 amino acids long. Germline CDR1 MNHNS, CDR2 SASEGT.

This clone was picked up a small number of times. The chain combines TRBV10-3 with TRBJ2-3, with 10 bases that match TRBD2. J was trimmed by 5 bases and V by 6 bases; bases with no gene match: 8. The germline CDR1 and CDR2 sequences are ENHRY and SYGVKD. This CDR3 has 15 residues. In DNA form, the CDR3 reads TGTGCCATCAGCCAGCGGGAGGGCCGGGTAGATACGCAGTATTTT. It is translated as CAISQREGRVDTQYF.

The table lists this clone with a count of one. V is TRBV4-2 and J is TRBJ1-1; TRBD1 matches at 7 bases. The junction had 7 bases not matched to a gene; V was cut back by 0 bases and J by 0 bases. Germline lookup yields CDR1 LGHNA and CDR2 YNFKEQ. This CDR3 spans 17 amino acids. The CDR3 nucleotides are TGTGCCAGCAGCCAAGATTGGAGGGGGCAGGTGAACACTGAAGCTTTCTTT. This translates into CASSQDWRGQVNTEAFF.

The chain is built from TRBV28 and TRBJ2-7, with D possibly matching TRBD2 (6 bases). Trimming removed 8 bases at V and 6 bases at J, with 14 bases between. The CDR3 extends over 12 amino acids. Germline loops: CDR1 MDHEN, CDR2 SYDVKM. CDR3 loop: CASGGAASEQYF. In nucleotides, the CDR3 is TGTGCCAGCGGCGGGGCGGCCTCCGAGCAGTACTTC.

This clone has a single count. CDR3 sequence (DNA): TGTGCCAGTAGTCCCCTTCTTCGGAGGATGAACACTGAAGCTTTCTTT. Its translation: CASSPLLRRMNTEAFF. The chain has TRBV19 and TRBJ1-1; D gene ambiguous. The germline V and J ends were trimmed by 5 bases and 0 bases, with 16 bases remaining between them. This CDR3 comprises 16 residues. From germline, CDR1 is LNHDA and CDR2 SQIVND (reference sequence).

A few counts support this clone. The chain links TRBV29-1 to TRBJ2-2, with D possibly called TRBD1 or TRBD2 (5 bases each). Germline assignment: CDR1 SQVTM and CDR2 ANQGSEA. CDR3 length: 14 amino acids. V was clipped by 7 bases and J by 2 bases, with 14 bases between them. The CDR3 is CSARGTVNTGELFF. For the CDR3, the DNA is TGCAGCGCGAGGGGAACGGTTAACACCGGGGAGCTGTTTTTT.

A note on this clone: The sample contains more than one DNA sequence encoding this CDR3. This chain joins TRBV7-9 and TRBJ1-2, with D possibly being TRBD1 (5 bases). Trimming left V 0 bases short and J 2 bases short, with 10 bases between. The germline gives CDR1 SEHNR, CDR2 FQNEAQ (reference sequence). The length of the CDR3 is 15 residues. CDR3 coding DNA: TGTGCCAGCAGCTTAGCCGGGACCTCGAACTATGGCTACACCTTC. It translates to CASSLAGTSNYGYTF.

CDR3 DNA sequence: TGCAGCGTCCAGACCAGACTGAACACTGAAGCTTTCTTT. This translates into CSVQTRLNTEAFF. The J gene is TRBJ1-1, the V gene TRBV29-1; D gene ambiguous. This CDR3 has 13 residues. CDR1 and CDR2 (germline): SQVTM, ANQGSEA. Trimming pared 6 bases from V and 0 bases from J, leaving 11 bases between. The full variable domain, rest sourced from reference TRBV29-1 and TRBJ1-1, is SAVISQKPSRDICQRGTSLTIQCQVDSQVTMMFWYRQQPGQSLTLIATANQGSEATYESGFVIDKFPISRPNLTFSTLTVSNMSPEDSSIYLCSVQTRLNTEAFFGQGTRLTVV.

The CDR3 sequence is CASSLGDSESETQYF. The CDR3 bases are TGCGCCAGCAGCTTAGGCGACAGCGAGTCAGAGACCCAGTACTTC. The V gene is TRBV5-1, the J gene TRBJ2-5, with D perhaps TRBD1 (5 bases). Deletions cut 2 bases from V and 4 bases from J, with 15 bases between. Germline values: CDR1 SGHRS, CDR2 YFSETQ. CDR3 length: 15 residues. Variable domain in full (rest from reference TRBV5-1 and TRBJ2-5): KAGVTQTPRYLIKTRGQQVTLSCSPISGHRSVSWYQQTPGQGLQFLFEYFSETQRNKGNFPGRFSGRQFSNSRSEMNVSTLELGDSALYLCASSLGDSESETQYFGPGTRLLVL.

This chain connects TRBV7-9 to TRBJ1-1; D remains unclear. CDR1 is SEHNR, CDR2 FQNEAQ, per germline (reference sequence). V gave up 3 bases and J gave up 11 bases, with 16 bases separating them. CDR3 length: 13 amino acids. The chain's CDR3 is CASSFVGGFWAFF. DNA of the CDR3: TGTGCCAGCAGCTTCGTTGGAGGCTTTTGGGCTTTCTTT.

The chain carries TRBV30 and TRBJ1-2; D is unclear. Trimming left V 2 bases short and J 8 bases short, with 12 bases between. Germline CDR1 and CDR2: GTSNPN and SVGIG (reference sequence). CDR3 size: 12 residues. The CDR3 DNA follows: TGTGCCTGGAGTTGGCGTCCGGGGGGCTACACCTTC. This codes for CAWSWRPGGYTF.

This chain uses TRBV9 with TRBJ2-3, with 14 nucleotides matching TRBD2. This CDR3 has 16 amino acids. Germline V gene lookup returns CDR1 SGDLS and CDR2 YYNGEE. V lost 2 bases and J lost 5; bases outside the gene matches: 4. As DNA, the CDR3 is TGTGCCAGCAGCGTGGGACTAGCGGGAGCAGTAGATACGCAGTATTTT. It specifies CASSVGLAGAVDTQYF.

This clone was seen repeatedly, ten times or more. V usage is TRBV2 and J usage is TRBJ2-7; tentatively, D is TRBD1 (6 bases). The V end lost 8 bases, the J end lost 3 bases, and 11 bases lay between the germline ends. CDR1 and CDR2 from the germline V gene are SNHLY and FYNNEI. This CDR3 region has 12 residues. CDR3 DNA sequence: TGTGCCAGCCGGGACACCGACTACGAGCAGTACTTC. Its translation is CASRDTDYEQYF.

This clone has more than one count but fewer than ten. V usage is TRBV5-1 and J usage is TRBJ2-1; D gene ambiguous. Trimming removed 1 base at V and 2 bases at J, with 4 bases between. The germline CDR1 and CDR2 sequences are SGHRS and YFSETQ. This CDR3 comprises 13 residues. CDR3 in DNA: TGCGCCAGCAGCTTGATACCCTACAATGAGCAGTTCTTC. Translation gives CASSLIPYNEQFF.

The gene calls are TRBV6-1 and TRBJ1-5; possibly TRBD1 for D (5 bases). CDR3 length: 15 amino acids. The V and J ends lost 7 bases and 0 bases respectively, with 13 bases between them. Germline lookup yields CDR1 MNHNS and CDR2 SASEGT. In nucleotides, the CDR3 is TGTGCCAGCACCGGAACCACAGGTAGCAATCAGCCCCAGCATTTT. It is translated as CASTGTTGSNQPQHF.

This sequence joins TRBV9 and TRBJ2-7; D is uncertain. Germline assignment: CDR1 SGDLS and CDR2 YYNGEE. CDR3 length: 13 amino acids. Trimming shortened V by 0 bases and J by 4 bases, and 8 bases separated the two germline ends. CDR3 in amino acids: CASSVGAVYEQYF. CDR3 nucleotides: TGTGCCAGCAGCGTAGGGGCGGTATACGAGCAGTACTTC.

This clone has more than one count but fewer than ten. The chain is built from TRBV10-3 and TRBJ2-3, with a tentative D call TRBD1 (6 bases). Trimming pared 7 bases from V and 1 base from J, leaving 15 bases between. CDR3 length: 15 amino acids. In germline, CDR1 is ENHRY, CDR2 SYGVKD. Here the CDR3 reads CAIKGSRQGTDTQYF. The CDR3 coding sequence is TGTGCCATCAAAGGTTCGCGACAGGGCACAGATACGCAGTATTTT.

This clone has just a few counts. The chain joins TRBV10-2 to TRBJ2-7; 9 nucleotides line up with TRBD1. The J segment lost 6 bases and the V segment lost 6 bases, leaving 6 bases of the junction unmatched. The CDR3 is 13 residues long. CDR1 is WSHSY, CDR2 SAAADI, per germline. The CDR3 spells CASRGDRVSEQYF. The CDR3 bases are TGCGCCAGCAGGGGGGACAGGGTTTCCGAGCAGTACTTC.

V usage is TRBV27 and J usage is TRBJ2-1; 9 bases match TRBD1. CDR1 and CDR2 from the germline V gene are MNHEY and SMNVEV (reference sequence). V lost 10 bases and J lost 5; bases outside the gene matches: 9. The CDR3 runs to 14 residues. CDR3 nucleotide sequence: TGTGCCACCCACCGGGACAGGGCAAACAATGAGCAGTTCTTC. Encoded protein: CATHRDRANNEQFF.

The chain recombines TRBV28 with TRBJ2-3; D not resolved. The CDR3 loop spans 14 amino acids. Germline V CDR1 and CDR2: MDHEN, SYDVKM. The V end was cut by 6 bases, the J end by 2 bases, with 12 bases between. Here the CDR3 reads CASRDPFFTDTQYF. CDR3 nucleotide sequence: TGTGCCAGCAGAGACCCTTTTTTCACAGATACGCAGTATTTT.

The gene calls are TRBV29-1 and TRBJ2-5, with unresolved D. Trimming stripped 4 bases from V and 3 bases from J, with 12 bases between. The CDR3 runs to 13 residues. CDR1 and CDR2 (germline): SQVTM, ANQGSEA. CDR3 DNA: TGCAGCGTTGGATCCGCGGCGGAAGAGACCCAGTACTTC. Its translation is CSVGSAAEETQYF. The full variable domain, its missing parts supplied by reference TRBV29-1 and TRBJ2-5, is SAVISQKPSRDICQRGTSLTIQCQVDSQVTMMFWYRQQPGQSLTLIATANQGSEATYESGFVIDKFPISRPNLTFSTLTVSNMSPEDSSIYLCSVGSAAEETQYFGPGTRLLVL.